This T cell receptor beta chain appears in the sequencing data of a study of control samples from healthy donors and cancer patients. This clone was picked up one time. Trimming left V 7 bases short and J 11 bases short, with 14 bases between. The CDR3 totals 11 residues. Germline CDR1 is SNHLY and CDR2 is FYNNEI. TCRdb's copy holds only in-frame clones and misses some; the assay was immunoSEQ multiplex PCR. This table holds approximately 170,000 clones, around nine tenths found once. The sample was blood. This TCR was sampled from a man younger than 40 in good health. The chain recombines TRBV2 with TRBJ1-1; a possible D gene is TRBD1 (6 bases). CDR3: CASNSAGVAFF. DNA for the CDR3: TGTGCCAGCAATTCGGCAGGGGTCGCTTTCTTT.